This T cell receptor beta chain was identified during a study of Ad26.COV2.S vaccination and SARS-CoV-2 variants. The V end lost 2 bases, the J end lost 5 bases, and 19 bases lay between the germline ends. CDR1 is LGHNA, CDR2 YSLEER, per germline. This CDR3 is built from 18 residues. Only one count was recorded for this clone. Treatment here: roughly 19 received Ad26.COV2.S at low or high dose, single or two shots; roughly 5 received placebo; per-sample allocation not given. Collection of samples fell on day 63 after the first vaccine or placebo injection. Within Boston, the person who donated was an adult of 18-55 years. Profiling relied on immunoSEQ multiplex PCR, and the TCRdb table lists in-frame clones only, not all of them. This sample has about 350,000 clones, with 75% to 90% found just once.

Sequenced material: peripheral blood, taken in a trial of Ad26.COV2.S vaccine versus placebo. The TCR originated in a person aged 18-60 years who received the Ad26.COV2.S COVID-19 vaccine or a placebo. The chain joins TRBV4-3 to TRBJ1-6; D not certain. The CDR3 region is CASSQSYVPQLNNSPLHF. The CDR3 region has the DNA TGCGCCAGCAGCCAATCCTATGTCCCACAGCTAAATAATTCACCCCTCCACTTT.